The rows below give T cell receptor beta chains drawn from one sample of a study of T cell responses to AZD1222 COVID-19 vaccine. Using immunoSEQ multiplex PCR, the repertoire was profiled, and TCRdb retains in-frame clones only, with some absent. The sample lists more than 150,000 clones, 90% occurring once. Sequencing was performed on peripheral blood, taken on day 0 of AZD1222 vaccination. Every receptor here comes from an adult in good health. CDR3s include the opening cysteine and the closing phenylalanine or tryptophan. The order of the fields is D gene, clone size, V gene, J gene, CDR3 protein, CDR3 DNA. The D gene is left open where the match is weak. Clone size appears in some rows only: once, few, many, or a class for an expanded clone.

NA,NA,TRBV6-5,TRBJ1-2,CASSLSGRRSPYGYTF,TGTGCCAGCAGTTTGTCGGGACGGCGCTCCCCCTATGGCTACACCTTC
NA,NA,TRBV11-2,TRBJ1-3,CASSLAGNTIYF,TGTGCCAGCAGCTTAGCTGGAAACACCATATATTTT
NA,NA,TRBV7-7,TRBJ2-5,CASSKRGRQLGGETQYF,TGTGCTAGCAGCAAAAGGGGTCGGCAGCTGGGAGGAGAGACCCAGTACTTC
TRBD1,NA,TRBV11-2,TRBJ1-2,CASSLGQGHYGYTF,TGTGCCAGCAGCTTAGGACAGGGCCACTATGGCTACACCTTC
NA,NA,TRBV6-5,TRBJ1-5,CASRGLGNQPQHF,TGTGCCAGCAGGGGGCTGGGAAATCAGCCCCAGCATTTT
NA,NA,TRBV3-1/TRBV3-2,TRBJ1-1,CASSQTGNTEAFF,TGTGCCAGCAGCCAAACGGGGAACACTGAAGCTTTCTTT
TRBD1,NA,TRBV11-3,TRBJ2-7,CASSHRQGLAYEQYF,TGTGCCAGCAGCCACAGACAGGGCTTGGCCTACGAGCAGTACTTC
NA,NA,TRBV11-3,TRBJ1-3,CASSRYRGNTIYF,TGTGCCAGCAGCCGGTACCGGGGAAACACCATATATTTT
TRBD1,NA,TRBV14,TRBJ1-2,CASSQDHPGQGGGYTF,TGTGCCAGCAGCCAAGATCACCCCGGACAGGGAGGTGGCTACACCTTC
NA,NA,TRBV12-5,TRBJ2-1,CASGFSTDEQFF,TGTGCTAGTGGTTTTAGTACCGATGAGCAGTTCTTC
TRBD1,once,TRBV29-1,TRBJ2-7,CSVGMTGVEQYF,TGCAGCGTTGGAATGACAGGGGTCGAGCAGTACTTC
TRBD1,NA,TRBV15,TRBJ1-6,CATSSDRDSPLHF,TGTGCCACCAGCAGCGACAGGGACTCACCCCTCCACTTT